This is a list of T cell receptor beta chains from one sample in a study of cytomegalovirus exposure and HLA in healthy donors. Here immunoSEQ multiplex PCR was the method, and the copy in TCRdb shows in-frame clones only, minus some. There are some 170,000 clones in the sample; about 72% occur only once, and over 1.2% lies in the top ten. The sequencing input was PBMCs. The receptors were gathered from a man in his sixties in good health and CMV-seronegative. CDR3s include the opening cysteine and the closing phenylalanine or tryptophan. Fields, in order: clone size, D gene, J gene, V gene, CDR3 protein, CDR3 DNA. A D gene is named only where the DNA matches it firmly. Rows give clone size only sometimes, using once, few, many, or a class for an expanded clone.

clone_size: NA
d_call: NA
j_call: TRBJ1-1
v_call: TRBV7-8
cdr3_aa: CASSLVSAGLEAFF
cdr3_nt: TGTGCCAGCAGCTTAGTGTCCGCTGGGCTTGAAGCTTTCTTT

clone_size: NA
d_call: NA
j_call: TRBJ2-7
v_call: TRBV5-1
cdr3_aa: CASSLQGPPSYEQYF
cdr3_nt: TGCGCCAGCAGCCTACAGGGACCCCCCAGTTACGAGCAGTACTTC

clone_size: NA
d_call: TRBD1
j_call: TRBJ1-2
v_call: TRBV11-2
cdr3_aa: CASSPGTGAGGYTF
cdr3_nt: TGTGCCAGCAGCCCAGGGACAGGGGCCGGGGGCTACACCTTC

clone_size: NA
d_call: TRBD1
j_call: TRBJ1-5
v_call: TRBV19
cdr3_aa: CASSIVPGGSSNQPQHF
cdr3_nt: TGTGCCAGTAGTATAGTTCCAGGGGGGTCCAGCAATCAGCCCCAGCATTTT

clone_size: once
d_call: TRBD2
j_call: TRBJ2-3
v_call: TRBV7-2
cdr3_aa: CASKTWGGADTQYF
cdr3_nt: TGTGCCAGCAAGACGTGGGGGGGAGCAGATACGCAGTATTTT

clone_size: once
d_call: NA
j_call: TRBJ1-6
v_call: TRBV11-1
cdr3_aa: CASSPPGYSPLHF
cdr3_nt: TGTGCCAGCAGCCCCCCGGGGTATTCACCCCTCCACTTT

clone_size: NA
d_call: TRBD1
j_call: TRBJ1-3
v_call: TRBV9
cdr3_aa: CASSVPGQGSSGNTIYF
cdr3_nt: TGTGCCAGCAGCGTTCCGGGACAGGGAAGCTCTGGAAATACCATATATTTT

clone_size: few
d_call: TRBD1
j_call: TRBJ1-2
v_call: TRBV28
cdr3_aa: CASTGQGPYGYTF
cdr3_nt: TGTGCCAGCACCGGACAGGGCCCCTATGGCTACACCTTC

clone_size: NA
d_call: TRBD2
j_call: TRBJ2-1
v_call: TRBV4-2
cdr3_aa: CASSQTSGGTYNEQFF
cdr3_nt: TGTGCCAGCAGCCAAACTAGCGGGGGCACCTACAATGAGCAGTTCTTC

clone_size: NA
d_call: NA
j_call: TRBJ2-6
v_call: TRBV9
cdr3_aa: CASSVASTPSSGANVLTF
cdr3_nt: TGTGCCAGCAGCGTAGCCTCGACACCCTCTTCTGGGGCCAACGTCCTGACTTTC

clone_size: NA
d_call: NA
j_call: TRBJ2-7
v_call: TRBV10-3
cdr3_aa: CAISESGQGEQYF
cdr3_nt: TGTGCCATCAGTGAGTCAGGCCAGGGCGAGCAGTACTTC

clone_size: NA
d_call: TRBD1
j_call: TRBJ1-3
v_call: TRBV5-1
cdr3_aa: CASSLGDTGTGFYF
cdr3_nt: TGCGCCAGCAGCTTGGGGGATACCGGGACAGGCTTTTATTTT

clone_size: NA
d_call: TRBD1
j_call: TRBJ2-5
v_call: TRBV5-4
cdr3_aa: CASSSRQGVVTQYF
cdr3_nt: TGTGCCAGCAGCTCGCGACAGGGAGTGGTGACCCAGTACTTC

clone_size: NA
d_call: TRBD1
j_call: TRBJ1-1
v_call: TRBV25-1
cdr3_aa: CASSPQGAWLEAFF
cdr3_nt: TGTGCCAGCAGTCCACAGGGGGCCTGGCTTGAAGCTTTCTTT

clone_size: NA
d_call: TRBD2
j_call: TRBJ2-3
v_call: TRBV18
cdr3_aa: CASSLGLATSTDTQYF
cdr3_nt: TGTGCCAGCTCACTTGGACTAGCGACTAGCACAGATACGCAGTATTTT

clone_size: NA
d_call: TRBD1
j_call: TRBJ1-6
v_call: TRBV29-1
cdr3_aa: CSVETGGDSPLHF
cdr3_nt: TGCAGCGTGGAAACAGGGGGAGATTCACCCCTCCACTTT

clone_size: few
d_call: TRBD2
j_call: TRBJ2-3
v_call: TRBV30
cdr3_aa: CAWRPASGNTDTQYF
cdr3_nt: TGTGCCTGGAGGCCGGCTAGCGGAAACACAGATACGCAGTATTTT

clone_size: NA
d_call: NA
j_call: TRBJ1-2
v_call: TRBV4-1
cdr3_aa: CASSQDGLYGYTF
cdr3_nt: TGCGCCAGCAGCCAAGACGGGTTATATGGCTACACCTTC

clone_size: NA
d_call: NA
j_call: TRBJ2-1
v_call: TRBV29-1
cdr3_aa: CSVSRRGPYNEQFF
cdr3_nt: TGCAGCGTAAGTCGGAGGGGGCCCTACAATGAGCAGTTCTTC

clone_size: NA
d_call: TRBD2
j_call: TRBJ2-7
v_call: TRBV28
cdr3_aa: CASSFLAGGASSYEQYF
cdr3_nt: TGTGCCAGCAGTTTCCTAGCGGGAGGGGCGAGCTCCTACGAGCAGTACTTC

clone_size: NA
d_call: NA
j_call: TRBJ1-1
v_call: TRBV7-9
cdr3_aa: CASSHSGRKNTEAFF
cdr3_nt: TGTGCCAGCAGCCACTCCGGCAGGAAGAACACTGAAGCTTTCTTT

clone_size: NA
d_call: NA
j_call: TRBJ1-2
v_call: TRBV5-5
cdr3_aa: CASSSPPTNTNYGYTF
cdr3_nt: TGTGCCAGCAGCTCTCCCCCGACAAATACAAACTATGGCTACACCTTC

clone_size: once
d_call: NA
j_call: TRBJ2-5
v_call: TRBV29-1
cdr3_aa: CSVGLEGLRTQYF
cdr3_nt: TGCAGCGTTGGGTTGGAGGGTTTACGGACCCAGTACTTC

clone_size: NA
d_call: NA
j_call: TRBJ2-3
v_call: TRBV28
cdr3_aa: CASRDRGTDTQYF
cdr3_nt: TGTGCCAGCAGGGATAGGGGTACAGATACGCAGTATTTT

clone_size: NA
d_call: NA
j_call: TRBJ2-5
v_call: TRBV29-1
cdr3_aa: CSVETGRGETQYF
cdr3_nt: TGCAGCGTTGAGACCGGGAGAGGGGAGACCCAGTACTTC

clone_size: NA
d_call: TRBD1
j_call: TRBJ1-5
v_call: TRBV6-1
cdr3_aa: CASSGQGVSQPQHF
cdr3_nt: TGTGCCAGCAGTGGACAGGGGGTTAGTCAGCCCCAGCATTTT

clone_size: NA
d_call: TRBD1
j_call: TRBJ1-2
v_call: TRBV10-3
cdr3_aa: CAISESVQGAVGYTF
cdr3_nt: TGTGCCATCAGTGAGTCTGTACAGGGGGCCGTCGGCTACACCTTC

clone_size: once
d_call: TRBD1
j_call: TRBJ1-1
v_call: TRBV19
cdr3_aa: CASIPRVGQRSPGTEAFF
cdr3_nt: TGTGCCAGTATTCCCCGGGTGGGACAGAGGAGCCCTGGCACTGAAGCTTTCTTT

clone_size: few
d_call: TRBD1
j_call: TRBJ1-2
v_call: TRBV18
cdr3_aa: CASSPRAGGLDGYTF
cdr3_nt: TGTGCCAGCTCACCACGGGCAGGGGGACTCGATGGCTACACCTTC

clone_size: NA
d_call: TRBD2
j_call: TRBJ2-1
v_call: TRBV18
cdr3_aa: CASFLTSGGSYNEQFF
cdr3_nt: TGTGCCAGCTTCCTGACTAGCGGGGGGTCATACAATGAGCAGTTCTTC

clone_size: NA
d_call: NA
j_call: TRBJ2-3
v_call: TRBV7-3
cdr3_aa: CASSLMGTEADTQYF
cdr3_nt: TGTGCCAGCAGCTTAATGGGAACGGAGGCAGATACGCAGTATTTT

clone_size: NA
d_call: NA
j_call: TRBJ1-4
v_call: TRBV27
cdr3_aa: CASSFGGVGEKLFF
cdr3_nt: TGTGCCAGCAGTTTTGGCGGAGTCGGTGAAAAACTGTTTTTT

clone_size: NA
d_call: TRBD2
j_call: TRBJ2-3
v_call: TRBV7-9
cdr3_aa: CASSLGLAGGTSTDTQYF
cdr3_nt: TGTGCCAGCAGCTTGGGACTAGCGGGGGGAACTAGCACAGATACGCAGTATTTT

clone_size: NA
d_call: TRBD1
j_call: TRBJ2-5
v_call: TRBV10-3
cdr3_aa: CAISVGTGQETQYF
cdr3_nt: TGTGCCATCAGTGTGGGGACAGGACAAGAGACCCAGTACTTC

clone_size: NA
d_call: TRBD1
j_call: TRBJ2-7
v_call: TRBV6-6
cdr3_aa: CASRDHDRGGYEQYF
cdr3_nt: TGTGCCAGCAGGGACCATGACAGGGGAGGCTACGAGCAGTACTTC

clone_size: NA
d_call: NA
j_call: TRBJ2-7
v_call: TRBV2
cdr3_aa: CASSEGGRKQYF
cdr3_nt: TGTGCCAGCAGTGAAGGAGGGAGAAAGCAGTACTTC

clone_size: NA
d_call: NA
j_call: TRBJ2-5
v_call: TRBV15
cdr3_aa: CATSRDGQSQETQYF
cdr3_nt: TGTGCCACCAGCAGGGATGGACAGAGTCAAGAGACCCAGTACTTC

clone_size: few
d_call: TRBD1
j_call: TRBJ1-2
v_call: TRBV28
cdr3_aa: CASSLNRQGRGYTF
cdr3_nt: TGTGCCAGCAGTTTAAATAGACAGGGCCGGGGCTACACCTTC

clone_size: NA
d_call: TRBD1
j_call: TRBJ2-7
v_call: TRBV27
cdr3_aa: CASTLGQGLHEQYF
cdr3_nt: TGTGCCAGCACCTTGGGACAGGGGTTGCACGAGCAGTACTTC

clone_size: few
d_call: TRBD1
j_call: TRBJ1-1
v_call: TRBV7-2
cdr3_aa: CASSWGGTGNTEAFF
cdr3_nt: TGTGCCAGCTCTTGGGGGGGGACAGGGAACACTGAAGCTTTCTTT

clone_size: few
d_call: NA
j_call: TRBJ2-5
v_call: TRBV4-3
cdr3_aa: CASSQDTGSETQYF
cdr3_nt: TGCGCCAGCAGCCAAGATACGGGGTCAGAGACCCAGTACTTC

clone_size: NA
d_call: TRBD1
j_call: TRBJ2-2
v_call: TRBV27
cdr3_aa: CASSPQGAVIGELFF
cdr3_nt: TGTGCCAGCAGTCCCCAGGGGGCGGTTATCGGGGAGCTGTTTTTT

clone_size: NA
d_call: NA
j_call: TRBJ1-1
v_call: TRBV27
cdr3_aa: CASSLGAQGGKEAFF
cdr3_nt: TGTGCCAGCAGTTTAGGCGCACAGGGTGGGAAAGAAGCTTTCTTT

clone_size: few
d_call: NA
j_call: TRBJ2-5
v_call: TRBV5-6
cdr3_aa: CASSALGERVQETQYF
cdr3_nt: TGTGCCAGCAGCGCGCTGGGTGAGAGGGTCCAAGAGACCCAGTACTTC

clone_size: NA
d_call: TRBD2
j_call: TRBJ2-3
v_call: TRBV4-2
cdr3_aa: CASSFEARVVAGGPQDTQYF
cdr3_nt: TGTGCCAGCAGTTTTGAAGCCCGGGTGGTAGCGGGGGGGCCACAAGATACGCAGTATTTT

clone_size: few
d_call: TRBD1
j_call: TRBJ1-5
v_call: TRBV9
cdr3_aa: CASSADRAGQPQHF
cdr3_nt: TGTGCCAGCAGCGCGGACAGGGCGGGGCAGCCCCAGCATTTT

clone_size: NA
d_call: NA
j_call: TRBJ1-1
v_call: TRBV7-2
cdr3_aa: CASSEGMNTEAFF
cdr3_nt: TGTGCCAGCAGTGAGGGAATGAACACTGAAGCTTTCTTT

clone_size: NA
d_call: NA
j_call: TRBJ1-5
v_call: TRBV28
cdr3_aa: CASHSEYTNQPQHF
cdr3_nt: TGTGCCTCCCACTCTGAGTATACGAATCAGCCCCAGCATTTT

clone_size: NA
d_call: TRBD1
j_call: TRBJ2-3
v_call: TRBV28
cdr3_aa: CASSPSRTGFLQTQYF
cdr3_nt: TGTGCCAGCAGCCCGTCCAGGACAGGATTCCTGCAGACGCAGTATTTT

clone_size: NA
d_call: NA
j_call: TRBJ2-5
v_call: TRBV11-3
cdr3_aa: CASSLNAGAGETQYF
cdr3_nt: TGTGCCAGCAGCTTAAATGCAGGGGCGGGAGAGACCCAGTACTTC

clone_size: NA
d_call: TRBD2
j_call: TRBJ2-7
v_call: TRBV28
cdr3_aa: CASRGTSGTYEQYF
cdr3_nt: TGTGCCAGCAGGGGGACTAGCGGGACATACGAGCAGTACTTC

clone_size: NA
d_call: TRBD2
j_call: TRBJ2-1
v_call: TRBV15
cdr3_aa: CATSFGLAGDYNEQFF
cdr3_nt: TGTGCCACCAGCTTCGGACTAGCGGGAGACTACAATGAGCAGTTCTTC

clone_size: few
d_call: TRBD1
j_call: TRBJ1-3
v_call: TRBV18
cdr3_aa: CASSPPGQGYTIYF
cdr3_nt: TGTGCCAGCTCACCCCCGGGACAGGGGTACACCATATATTTT

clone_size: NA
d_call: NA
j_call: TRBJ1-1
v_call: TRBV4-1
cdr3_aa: CASSQVMRNNEAFF
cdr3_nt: TGCGCCAGCAGCCAAGTCATGCGTAATAATGAAGCTTTCTTT

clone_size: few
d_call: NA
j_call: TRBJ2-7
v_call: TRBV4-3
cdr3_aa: CASSQGVLLGGEQYF
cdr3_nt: TGCGCCAGCAGCCAGGGTGTTCTGCTGGGGGGAGAGCAGTACTTC

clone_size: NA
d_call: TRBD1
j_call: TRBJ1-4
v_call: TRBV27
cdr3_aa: CASEVRQGAGNEKLFF
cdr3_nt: TGTGCCAGCGAGGTTCGACAGGGGGCCGGTAATGAAAAACTGTTTTTT